This TCR beta chain was identified during a study of T cell responses to AZD1222 COVID-19 vaccine. Regarding the study as a whole: Vaccine-related CD4 TCRs covered spike, predominating at 160-218 and 743-854.

Trimming left V 6 bases short and J 3 bases short, with 15 bases between. Germline values: CDR1 MRHNA, CDR2 SNTAGT. The CDR3 has 15 amino acids. Note on this clone: Its target is unknown.

Libraries were prepared by immunoSEQ multiplex PCR; TCRdb keeps only in-frame clonotypes and omits some of them. The repertoire holds some 150,000 clones, more than 75% seen once, with about 5.3% in the top ten. This chain uses TRBV6-4 with TRBJ2-1, with D perhaps matching TRBD1 (5 bases). This clonotype was sampled from an adult in good health. Sample: peripheral blood, taken on day 0 of AZD1222 vaccination. CDR3 DNA: TGTGCCAGCAGGGGCCTGGGGCTGCACTACAATGAGCAGTTCTTC. Its translation is CASRGLGLHYNEQFF.